This TCR beta chain was observed in a study of T-cell reconstitution after alpha-beta-depleted transplantation in children. Findings and caveats of the study: Reportedly, only several hundred clones from non-depleted graft cells drove alpha-beta T-cell counts at about two months. From surviving recipient T cells and thymic progenitors came the high day-60 TCRbeta diversity observed in some patients. Counts and diversity of T cells one year after transplant came mostly from newly produced T cells.

The CDR3 spans 14 residues. Using unique molecular identifiers, the investigators prepared the TCRbeta library. TCRdb reanalysed the PCR reads using MiXCR and keeps one entry per CDR3 protein. The sample records fewer than 550,000 distinct CDR3 sequences, roughly 15% being singletons. In this sample, this clonotype turned up a few times. What it recognizes is unknown. The J gene is TRBJ2-3, the V gene TRBV21-1. TRBV21-1 is labeled a pseudogene. Material: PBMCs, mostly from graft donor cells, obtained 360 days after TCRalphabeta/CD19-depleted stem cell transplant. The TCR comes from a boy in the first two years of life who had a stem cell transplant for Wiskott-Aldrich syndrome, so the T cells may come from the graft donor. The CDR3 region is CASSKSPITDTQYF. The CDR3 DNA sequence: TGTGCCAGCAGCAAGTCACCGATCACAGATACGCAGTATTTT.